This T cell receptor beta chain is drawn from a study of CD8+CD57+ T cells in acquired aplastic anemia. Study as a whole: The study obtained an average of roughly 3 ug of DNA from sorted CD4+ and CD8+ cells.

This clonotype has only one observation. Genomic DNA, serving as template, underwent TCR beta VDJ and CDR3 profiling. TCRdb passed the reads through MiXCR, listing each CDR3 protein once. The data show hundreds of thousands of distinct CDR3 sequences, roughly 82% seen once. CDR1 is SGHTA, CDR2 FQGNSA, per germline. V lost 5 bases and J lost 7, with 9 bases in between. This CDR3 spans 12 amino acids. Patients chosen for sequencing had CD8+CD57+ cells that had expanded, as shown by flow cytometry. When blood sampling took place, the patients had received no therapy. The chain combines TRBV7-2 with TRBJ2-1; tentatively, D is TRBD2 (5 bases). This clonotype was sampled from a human donor with aplastic anemia. The sequenced material came from sorted CD4+, CD8+, or CD8+CD57+ T cells (not recorded which) from PBMCs. CDR3 residues: CASSLERNEQFF. The CDR3 DNA reads TGTGCCAGCAGCCTTGAGCGGAATGAGCAGTTCTTC. Combining the CDR3 with reference TRBV7-2 and TRBJ2-1 gives the whole variable domain GAGVSQSPSNKVTEKGKDVELRCDPISGHTALYWYRQSLGQGLEFLIYFQGNSAPDKSGLPSDRFSAERTGGSVSTLTIQRTQQEDSAVYLCASSLERNEQFFGPGTRLTVL.